One T cell receptor (beta chain) is described in this entry. The antigen remains undetermined. This record belongs to a study of cytomegalovirus exposure and HLA in healthy donors. About the research overall: An early release of data contained 70 million to 95 million unique TCRs, which came from HLA-typed donors. Points from the study as a whole: Despite most TCR sequences being rare, some public TCRs occurred in many donors. Later, an analysis showed that TCR beta chains associated with HLA were more clonally expanded than others that were equally common. In a later analysis, a missense DCLRE1C variant was linked to TCR beta V- and J-gene trimming.

Germline V gives CDR1 SGHAT, CDR2 FQNNGV. V shed 0 bases and J shed 7 bases, with 12 bases lying between them. There are 15 residues in the CDR3. The PCR had 60 Vbeta and 13 Jbeta primers. Using immunoSEQ multiplex PCR, the repertoire was profiled, and TCRdb retains in-frame clones only, with some absent. The profile covers roughly 90,000 clones, with 80% appearing a single time and 2% to 2.5% taken by the ten largest. This sequence was found in a man between 18 and 29 years old in good health and CMV-seronegative. This sequence joins TRBV11-2 and TRBJ1-4; no clear D. The specimen was PBMCs. This chain's CDR3 is CASSLDLRSGEKLFF. The CDR3 DNA reads as TGTGCCAGCAGCTTAGATCTCCGCTCGGGTGAAAAACTGTTTTTT.